Presented here are 28 T cell receptor beta chains from one specimen sequenced in a study of post-analysis software for immune sequencing data. Study findings and constraints: In patients, TRBV5-6, TRBV5-1 and TRBV20-1 belonged to five TRBV segments found more frequently than in controls.

Presence of unique molecular identifiers characterized the TCR beta cDNA libraries. A single record per CDR3 protein comes from TCRdb applying MiXCR to the PCR reads. The table records about 180,000 distinct CDR3 sequences, around 28% of them present only once. These TCRs are of unknown antigen specificity. Sequencing was carried out using blood. The receptors derive from a girl aged 5-17 years with multiple sclerosis.

This chain joins TRBV18 and TRBJ1-1; weak D call: TRBD1 (6 bases). The V gene's germline CDR1 is KGHSH and CDR2 LQKENI. There are 13 residues in the CDR3. V lost 7 bases, J lost 1 base, and 10 bases lay in between. The CDR3 spells CASCQGQNTEAFF. DNA for the CDR3: TGTGCCAGCTGTCAGGGACAGAACACTGAAGCTTTCTTT.

As regards this clonotype: Just one base apart from a much larger clone, this may be a read error. The rearrangement uses TRBV6-6 and TRBJ2-7, with D unresolved. There are 11 residues in the CDR3. From germline, CDR1 is MNHNY and CDR2 SVGAGI (reference sequence). V shed 4 bases and J shed 7 bases, with 8 bases lying between them. In DNA form, the CDR3 reads TGTGCCAGCAGTTGCTCGATTGAGCAGTACTTC. It is translated as CASSCSIEQYF.

V is TRBV2 and J is TRBJ1-1, with D possibly TRBD1 on 5 matching bases. Germline V gene data show CDR1 as SNHLY and CDR2 as FYNNEI. Trimming removed 5 bases at V and 7 bases at J, with 14 bases between. The CDR3 is 13 residues long. The CDR3 DNA sequence: TGTGCCAGCAGTCTATCGACAGAAGTTGAAGCTTTCTTT. Translation gives CASSLSTEVEAFF.

This clonotype was seen only once. This chain's CDR3 is CASSFLSRIYEQYF. The CDR3 nucleotides read TGTGCCAGCAGTTTCCTTTCCCGAATCTACGAGCAGTACTTC. The chain uses TRBV12-3 or TRBV12-4 and TRBJ2-7; D call uncertain. The V end lost 3 bases, the J end lost 3 bases, and 12 bases lay between the germline ends. CDR3 size: 14 residues.

The genes are TRBV9 and TRBJ2-5; D remains unclear. This CDR3 is built from 15 residues. The V and J ends lost 5 bases and 11 bases respectively, with 25 bases between them. The V gene's germline CDR1 is SGDLS and CDR2 YYNGEE. Written as DNA, the CDR3 is TGTGCCAGCAGTGCTGACCCAGGAGTTAGGGATGAGCAGTACTTC. Its translation is CASSADPGVRDEQYF.

This clonotype was found many times. The chain uses TRBV6-5 and TRBJ2-7; D gene ambiguous. The CDR3 consists of 15 residues. With 0 bases removed from V and 3 bases from J, the gap between germline ends came to 12 bases. Germline V gene lookup returns CDR1 MNHEY and CDR2 SVGAGI. As DNA, the CDR3 is TGTGCCAGCAGTTACTCGTACCCAGTGAACTACGAGCAGTACTTC. This gives the protein CASSYSYPVNYEQYF.

The J gene is TRBJ1-5, the V gene TRBV20-1; no firm D call. The CDR3 is made up of 14 amino acids. Germline values: CDR1 DFQATT, CDR2 SNEGSKA (reference sequence). V gave up 6 bases and J gave up 2 bases, with 14 bases separating them. CDR3 in DNA: TGCAGTGCCGTTACGTGGGAGGGCAATCAGCCCCAGCATTTT. Translation: CSAVTWEGNQPQHF.

The chain links TRBV12-3 or TRBV12-4 to TRBJ1-4; TRBD1 agrees at 9 bases. V shed 5 bases and J 5 bases; nucleotides not matched to a gene: 21. The CDR3 length is 20 residues. The CDR3 region is CASSGPSPGTGFSLNEKLFF. CDR3 nucleotides: TGTGCCAGCAGTGGCCCCTCCCCCGGGACAGGGTTCTCTCTCAATGAAAAACTGTTTTTT.

This clonotype was recorded at least ten times. This chain uses TRBV9 with TRBJ2-1; D perhaps matches TRBD2 (6 bases). The V end was cut by 0 bases, the J end by 6 bases, with 13 bases between. From germline, CDR1 is SGDLS and CDR2 YYNGEE. The length of the CDR3 is 15 residues. The CDR3 DNA reads TGTGCCAGCAGCGTAGGACCTGGAGGGGTCAATGAGCAGTTCTTC. Translating it yields CASSVGPGGVNEQFF.

The chain has TRBV11-2 and TRBJ2-7, with TRBD2 identical over 10 bases. This CDR3 is built from 17 residues. Germline V lookup: CDR1 SGHAT, CDR2 FQNNGV. V gave up 5 bases and J gave up 7 bases; unmatched junction bases: 17. The CDR3 is CASSPNPLAGALDEQYF. The CDR3 DNA sequence: TGTGCCAGCAGCCCTAACCCTCTAGCGGGAGCTCTTGATGAGCAGTACTTC.

V usage is TRBV6-1 and J usage is TRBJ1-5; 8 nucleotides align to TRBD1. V trimming: 5 bases; J trimming: 6 bases; junction bases outside the gene matches: 6. Germline values: CDR1 MNHNS, CDR2 SASEGT. The CDR3 consists of 14 residues. In DNA, the CDR3 is TGTGCCAGCAGTCCCGGACAGGGTCTTCAGCCCCAGCATTTT. It encodes CASSPGQGLQPQHF.

Regarding this clonotype: A much larger clone sits a single nucleotide away, making a read error possible. The V gene is TRBV10-3, the J gene TRBJ1-1; weak D call: TRBD1 (5 bases). Per the germline V gene, CDR1 is ENHRY and CDR2 is SYGVKD. The CDR3 runs to 14 residues. In DNA, the CDR3 is TGTGCCACCAGTTGGGGGACTGCGAACACTGAAGCTTTCTTT. Encoded protein: CATSWGTANTEAFF.

To note about this clonotype: It may be a read error: a sequence one base away is much more abundant. The CDR3 nucleotides are TGCAGTGCTAGCAGACCGGGACAGGGGAGGGATGAGCAGTTCTTC. Its translation is CSASRPGQGRDEQFF. This rearrangement joins TRBV20-1 to TRBJ2-1; 10 bases agree with TRBD1. The CDR3 sequence is 15 residues long. Germline-derived CDR1 and CDR2 are DFQATT and SNEGSKA (reference sequence). Germline trimming cut 3 bases from V and 8 bases from J; bases unmatched to any gene: 10.

Relative to its sample, this clonotype is medium-sized. The rearrangement links TRBV20-1 to TRBJ2-1, with D perhaps matching TRBD1 (6 bases). The CDR3 sequence is 15 residues long. V shed 0 bases and J shed 2 bases, with 11 bases lying between them. Germline loops: CDR1 DFQATT, CDR2 SNEGSKA (reference sequence). CDR3 sequence (DNA): TGCAGTGCTAGAGATCGGGCAGGGGCCTACAATGAGCAGTTCTTC. It yields the protein CSARDRAGAYNEQFF.

The table lists this clonotype with a few counts. The CDR3 reads CATGLPMGEQYF. CDR3 DNA: TGTGCCACCGGCCTTCCTATGGGCGAGCAGTACTTC. The rearrangement uses TRBV28 and TRBJ2-7; D ambiguous. The CDR3 is made up of 12 amino acids. V was trimmed by 10 bases and J by 6 bases, leaving 16 bases between them. The germline V gene has CDR1 MDHEN and CDR2 SYDVKM.

This clonotype was seen many times. This chain links TRBV27 with TRBJ2-7; the match to TRBD2 covers 9 bases. There are 14 residues in the CDR3. V trimming: 5 bases; J trimming: 6 bases; junction bases outside the gene matches: 8. The germline gives CDR1 MNHEY, CDR2 SMNVEV (reference sequence). CDR3 in amino acids: CASSPLAGEGEQYF. The CDR3 DNA reads TGTGCCAGCAGTCCGTTAGCGGGAGAAGGCGAGCAGTACTTC.

This clonotype was seen more than once but under ten times. A much larger clone lies a single base off, so this may be a read error. The V call is TRBV29-1, the J call TRBJ2-4; 7 bases agree with TRBD1. The CDR3 is made up of 14 amino acids. CDR1 is SQVTM and CDR2 is ANQGSEA in the germline V gene. CDR3 in DNA: TGCGGCGTGCGGACAGGACTAGCCAAAAACATTCAGTACTTC. Translated, it gives CGVRTGLAKNIQYF.

With regard to this clonotype: Being one base from a much bigger clone, this may be a read error. Because the CDR3 is missing its conserved closing phenylalanine or tryptophan, this is likely a read error. This chain connects TRBV28 to TRBJ2-3, with 13 positions matching TRBD2. There are 17 residues in the CDR3. After removal of 5 bases from V and 3 bases from J, the junction contained 8 bases not matched to a gene. CDR1 is MDHEN, CDR2 SYDVKM, per germline. The CDR3 spells CASSRSRTSGRTDTQYL. In DNA form, the CDR3 reads TGTGCCAGCAGTCGATCCCGGACTAGCGGGAGAACAGATACGCAGTATTTG.

This clonotype showed up just once. This chain uses TRBV13 with TRBJ2-1; TRBD2 matches at 11 bases. The J call may be in error: the DNA end matches TRBJ2-7 better. This CDR3 contains 16 residues. Germline-derived CDR1 and CDR2 are PRHDT and FYEKMQ (reference sequence). CDR3 in DNA: TGTGCCAGCAGCACCGGACTAGCGGGCTCCTACAATGAGCAGTACTTC. Residues: CASSTGLAGSYNEQYF.

This clonotype was recorded a few times. This chain links TRBV28 with TRBJ1-2; no reliable D call. The germline V and J ends were trimmed by 2 bases and 10 bases, with 14 bases remaining between them. In germline, CDR1 is MDHEN, CDR2 SYDVKM. There are 13 residues in the CDR3. The CDR3 loop is CASSLPPGRFYTF. CDR3 coding DNA: TGTGCCAGCAGTTTACCGCCGGGGAGGTTCTACACCTTC.

This clonotype was found a few times. This chain connects TRBV5-6 to TRBJ1-2; D is uncertain. Trimming left V 0 bases short and J 2 bases short, with 17 bases between. Germline V gene sequence: CDR1 SGHDT, CDR2 YYEEEE. The CDR3 has 17 amino acids. The CDR3 region has the DNA TGTGCCAGCAGCTTGGTGGCCCAGGTCGCCAACAACTATGGCTACACCTTC. It codes for CASSLVAQVANNYGYTF.

On this clonotype itself: A much larger clone is a single base away; this may be a read error. The chain recombines TRBV20-1 with TRBJ2-1, with 10 bases lining up with TRBD2. The V segment lost 5 bases and the J segment 10 bases; nucleotides outside the gene matches: 11. Germline CDR1 DFQATT, CDR2 SNEGSKA (reference sequence). This CDR3 is built from 14 residues. The CDR3 protein is CSAYSGGSSYEQFF. Here the CDR3 DNA reads TGCAGTGCTTATAGCGGGGGGAGCTCCTACGAGCAGTTCTTC.

This clonotype was seen a few times. The gene calls are TRBV7-2 and TRBJ2-2; D is unclear. V was cut by 0 bases and J by 5 bases, with 10 bases left in between. Germline CDR1 SGHTA, CDR2 FQGNSA. The CDR3 is 15 residues long. This CDR3 reads CASSLALLDTGELFF. The CDR3 DNA reads as TGTGCCAGCAGCTTAGCCCTCCTCGATACCGGGGAGCTGTTTTTT.

The V and J genes are TRBV28 and TRBJ2-5; D unclear. Trimming took off 2 bases at V and 3 bases at J, with 13 bases between the two ends. Germline-derived CDR1 and CDR2 are MDHEN and SYDVKM. The CDR3 sequence is 15 residues long. The CDR3 protein is CASSLVILAEETQYF. The DNA of the CDR3 is TGTGCCAGCAGTTTAGTGATATTGGCGGAAGAGACCCAGTACTTC.

The rearrangement joins TRBV28 to TRBJ1-1; D may be TRBD1 (5 bases). The CDR3 length is 11 residues. CDR1 and CDR2 from the germline V gene are MDHEN and SYDVKM. Trimming cost V 10 bases and J 11 bases, with 17 bases left between them. For the CDR3, the DNA is TGTGCCACCTTACAGGACGGGTTTGCTTTCTTT. Protein sequence: CATLQDGFAFF.

This clonotype was counted ten times or more. This rearrangement joins TRBV9 to TRBJ2-1; D might be TRBD1 (8 bases). This CDR3 has 16 amino acids. CDR1 and CDR2 from the germline V gene are SGDLS and YYNGEE. V dropped 1 base and J dropped 4 bases, with 15 bases sitting between them. The CDR3 DNA is TGTGCCAGCAGCGTAAGAGGACAGGGAGGGTACAATGAGCAGTTCTTC. Translated: CASSVRGQGGYNEQFF.

Comments on this clonotype: This may stem from a read error, because a much larger clone lies one nucleotide away. Here the CDR3 reads CAGTWSDQPQHF. The CDR3 DNA reads TGTGCCGGCACCTGGTCGGATCAGCCCCAGCATTTT. V and J are TRBV12-3 or TRBV12-4 and TRBJ1-5; D is unresolved. The CDR3 has 12 amino acids. V was cut by 11 bases and J by 5 bases, with 13 bases left in between.

This clonotype was found a few times. The J gene is TRBJ2-7, the V gene TRBV2, with D possibly being TRBD1 (5 bases). V lost 8 bases to trimming and J lost 5 bases, with 16 bases between them. CDR3 length: 13 residues. From germline, CDR1 is SNHLY and CDR2 FYNNEI. The CDR3 sequence: CASDQAGYHEQYF. The CDR3 DNA sequence: TGTGCCAGCGACCAAGCAGGGTACCACGAGCAGTACTTC.